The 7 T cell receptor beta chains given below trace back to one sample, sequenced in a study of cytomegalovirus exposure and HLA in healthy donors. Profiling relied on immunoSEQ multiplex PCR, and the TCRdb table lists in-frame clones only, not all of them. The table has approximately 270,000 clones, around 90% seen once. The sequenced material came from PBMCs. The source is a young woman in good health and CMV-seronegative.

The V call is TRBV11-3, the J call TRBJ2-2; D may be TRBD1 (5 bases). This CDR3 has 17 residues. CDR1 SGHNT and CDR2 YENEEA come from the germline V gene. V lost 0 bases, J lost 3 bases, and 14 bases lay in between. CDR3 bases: TGTGCCAGCAGCTTAGACCCCAACAGGCAGCACACCGGGGAGCTGTTTTTT. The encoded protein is CASSLDPNRQHTGELFF.

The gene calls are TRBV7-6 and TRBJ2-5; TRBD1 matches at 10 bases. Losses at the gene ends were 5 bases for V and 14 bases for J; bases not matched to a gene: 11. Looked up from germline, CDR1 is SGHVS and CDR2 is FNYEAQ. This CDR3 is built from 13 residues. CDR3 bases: TGTGCCAGCAGCGATGAAAATGACAGGGGGCTTTACTTC. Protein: CASSDENDRGLYF. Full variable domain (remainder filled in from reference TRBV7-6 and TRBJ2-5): GAGVSQSPRYKVTKRGQDVALRCDPISGHVSLYWYRQALGQGPEFLTYFNYEAQQDKSGLPNDRFSAERPEGSISTLTIQRTEQRDSAMYRCASSDENDRGLYFGPGTRLLVL.

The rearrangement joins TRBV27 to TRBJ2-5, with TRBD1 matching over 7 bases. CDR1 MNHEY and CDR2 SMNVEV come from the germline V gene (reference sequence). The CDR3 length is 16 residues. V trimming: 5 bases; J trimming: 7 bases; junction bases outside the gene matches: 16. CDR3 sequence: CASSARGGNSGGTQYF. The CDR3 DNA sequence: TGTGCCAGCAGTGCCCGAGGAGGCAATTCAGGGGGGACCCAGTACTTC.

The CDR3 protein is CASSLDFGFF. CDR3 nucleotides: TGTGCCAGCAGCTTAGACTTTGGGTTCTTC. The chain uses TRBV7-9 and TRBJ2-1; no clear D gene. The CDR3 runs 10 residues. Trimming took off 1 base at V and 15 bases at J, with 7 bases between the two ends. Germline assignment: CDR1 SEHNR and CDR2 FQNEAQ (reference sequence). Supplemented by reference TRBV7-9 and TRBJ2-1, the full variable domain reads DTGVSQNPRHKITKRGQNVTFRCDPISEHNRLYWYRQTLGQGPEFLTYFQNEAQLEKSRLLSDRFSAERPKGSFSTLEIQRTEQGDSAMYLCASSLDFGFFGPGTRLTVL.

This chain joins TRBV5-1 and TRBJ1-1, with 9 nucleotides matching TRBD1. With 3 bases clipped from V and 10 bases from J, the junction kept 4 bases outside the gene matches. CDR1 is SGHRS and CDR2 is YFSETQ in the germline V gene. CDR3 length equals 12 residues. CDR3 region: CASSSDRGTAFF. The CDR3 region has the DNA TGCGCCAGCAGCTCAGACAGGGGGACAGCTTTCTTT.

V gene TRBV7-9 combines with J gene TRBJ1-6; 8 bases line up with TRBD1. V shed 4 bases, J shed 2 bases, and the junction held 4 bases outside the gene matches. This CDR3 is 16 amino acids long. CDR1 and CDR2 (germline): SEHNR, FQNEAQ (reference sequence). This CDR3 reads CASSYDRGPYNSPLHF. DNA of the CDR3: TGTGCCAGCAGCTACGACAGGGGACCCTATAATTCACCCCTCCACTTT.

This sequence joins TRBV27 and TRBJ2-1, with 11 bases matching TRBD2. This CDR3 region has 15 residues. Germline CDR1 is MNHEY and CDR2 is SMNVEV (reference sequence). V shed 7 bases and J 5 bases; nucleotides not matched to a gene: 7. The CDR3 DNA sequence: TGTGCCAGCACCATTAGCGGGGGGGCCAACAATGAGCAGTTCTTC. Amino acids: CASTISGGANNEQFF.